This TCR beta chain derives from a study of CD8 T cells in ankylosing spondylitis (dated by TCRdb to the late 2010s). For the wider study: The study profiled T cell receptor beta repertoires in healthy donors and ankylosing spondylitis patients to find disease-linked TCR variants. Peripheral blood was sampled, and synovial fluid was also collected from ankylosing spondylitis patients. The full study cohort was made up of approximately 27 ankylosing spondylitis patients and 108 healthy donors.

This clonotype has only a few counts. Its antigen is still unknown. There are no base qualities to consult, and no much larger clone falls within one base. Sequencing was carried out with an Illumina HiSeq 2500. Quantitative 5'-RACE with molecular barcodes was used to prepare TCR beta libraries. The original methods were these. To identify disease-linked TCR variants, a new computational method was used, one built on a probabilistic model of VDJ rearrangement. The raw public reads went through TCRdb reprocessing: fastp at Q25, MiXCR clone calling, in-frame beta chains kept. Records with the same CDR3 protein are collapsed into one entry carrying the most frequent genes and DNA. These V and J calls rely on TCRdb rather than the paper's analysis. Within this sample are about 420,000 distinct CDR3 sequences, with around 24% of them counted one time only. The ten largest account for less than 20% of the sample.

Overall study outcomes, separate from this receptor: Significant enrichment of the disease-linked clones was reported in matched synovial fluid samples from ankylosing spondylitis patients. Some motif variants were previously reported in synovial fluid and blood of reactive arthritis patients, suggesting common disease-initiation mechanisms. A TCR beta motif made up of about eight highly homologous amino acid variants appeared to be characteristic of blood from ankylosing spondylitis patients. In peripheral blood, the disease-linked clones were found at relatively low frequencies and had a CD8+ phenotype.

Reading the germline V gene gives CDR1 SQVTM and CDR2 ANQGSEA. The CDR3, from cysteine to phenylalanine, totals 14 residues. Solely the CDR3 DNA is kept, with 42 bases framed from the first base. The junction shows trimming of 4 bases on V and 7 bases on J, plus 16 bases between the germline ends. The material sequenced was blood, either unsorted or a sorted T cell fraction (not recorded which). Recombination connected TRBV29-1 to TRBJ1-4; there is no confident call for the D gene. This TCR was sampled from a male donor with ankylosing spondylitis. The nucleotides are TGCAGCGTTGCTGACACCCCCGAGGGTGAAAAACTGTTTTTT. The encoded protein is CSVADTPEGEKLFF.